The rows below give T cell receptor beta chains drawn from one sample of a study of T cells after posttransplantation cyclophosphamide. Measured with immunoSEQ multiplex PCR; TCRdb has only the in-frame clones, and not every one. Among some 34,000 clones listed, roughly 78% were seen once. The sample consisted of CD4+ T cells sorted from blood, taken 1,900 to 2,000 days after a stem cell transplant with posttransplant cyclophosphamide. All receptors come from a female patient in her forties who received an allogeneic stem cell transplant from a related donor, was CMV-positive, and had no GVHD. Some T cells may arise from the graft donor. CDR3s include the opening cysteine and the closing phenylalanine or tryptophan. The D gene is left open where the match is weak. Clone size is shown for a subset of rows, as once, few, many or a class of expanded clone.

j_call: TRBJ1-1; clone_size: -; v_call: TRBV19; d_call: -; cdr3_length: 13; cdr3_aa: CASSIVEGSEAFF; cdr3_nt: TGTGCCAGTAGTATAGTGGAGGGTTCTGAAGCTTTCTTT
j_call: TRBJ2-7; clone_size: -; v_call: TRBV5-1; d_call: TRBD1; cdr3_length: 14; cdr3_aa: CASSYGQGGNEQYF; cdr3_nt: TGCGCCAGCAGCTATGGACAGGGGGGGAACGAGCAGTACTTC
j_call: TRBJ2-1; clone_size: -; v_call: TRBV12-1; d_call: -; cdr3_length: 11; cdr3_aa: CASNPPSGQFF; cdr3_nt: TGTGCCTCCAATCCCCCTAGCGGGCAGTTCTTC
j_call: TRBJ1-6; clone_size: -; v_call: TRBV5-1; d_call: TRBD1; cdr3_length: 18; cdr3_aa: CASRSGQGKGPIGSPLHF; cdr3_nt: TGCGCCAGCAGATCAGGACAGGGGAAAGGGCCAATCGGTTCACCCCTCCACTTT
j_call: TRBJ1-1; clone_size: -; v_call: TRBV5-4; d_call: TRBD1; cdr3_length: 14; cdr3_aa: CASSLDDRDTEAFF; cdr3_nt: TGTGCCAGCAGCTTGGACGACAGGGACACTGAAGCTTTCTTT
j_call: TRBJ2-3; clone_size: -; v_call: TRBV4-1; d_call: TRBD2; cdr3_length: 16; cdr3_aa: CASSQRDGGGTDTQYF; cdr3_nt: TGCGCCAGCAGCCAACGGGACGGGGGGGGCACAGATACGCAGTATTTT
j_call: TRBJ1-1; clone_size: -; v_call: TRBV6-4; d_call: -; cdr3_length: 15; cdr3_aa: CASSDSEEPNTEAFF; cdr3_nt: TGTGCCAGCAGTGACTCCGAGGAGCCTAACACTGAAGCTTTCTTT
j_call: TRBJ1-1; clone_size: -; v_call: TRBV29-1; d_call: TRBD1; cdr3_length: 13; cdr3_aa: CSVEGRGRTEAFF; cdr3_nt: TGCAGCGTTGAGGGCAGGGGGCGAACTGAAGCTTTCTTT
j_call: TRBJ2-1; clone_size: few; v_call: TRBV5-5; d_call: -; cdr3_length: 15; cdr3_aa: CASSPFRLNSNEQFF; cdr3_nt: TGTGCCAGCAGCCCATTCCGACTGAATAGTAATGAGCAGTTCTTC
j_call: TRBJ1-1; clone_size: -; v_call: TRBV6-5; d_call: -; cdr3_length: 13; cdr3_aa: CASWERVGSEAFF; cdr3_nt: TGTGCCAGTTGGGAGCGAGTGGGGTCTGAAGCTTTCTTT
j_call: TRBJ2-3; clone_size: -; v_call: TRBV11-2; d_call: -; cdr3_length: 15; cdr3_aa: CASSSLLGARDTQYF; cdr3_nt: TGTGCCAGCAGCTCACTTTTGGGGGCGCGGGATACGCAGTATTTT
j_call: TRBJ1-2; clone_size: -; v_call: TRBV18; d_call: -; cdr3_length: 16; cdr3_aa: CASSPLSDTTAGGYTF; cdr3_nt: TGTGCCAGCTCACCTTTGTCGGACACCACGGCCGGTGGCTACACCTTC
j_call: TRBJ1-1; clone_size: -; v_call: TRBV7-9; d_call: -; cdr3_length: 13; cdr3_aa: CASSSLRVTEAFF; cdr3_nt: TGTGCCAGCAGCTCCCTCAGGGTCACTGAAGCTTTCTTT
j_call: TRBJ2-3; clone_size: few; v_call: TRBV7-3; d_call: -; cdr3_length: 14; cdr3_aa: CASSLGTYTDTQYF; cdr3_nt: TGTGCCAGCAGCTTGGGGACTTACACAGATACGCAGTATTTT
j_call: TRBJ2-1; clone_size: -; v_call: TRBV2; d_call: -; cdr3_length: 12; cdr3_aa: CASSAQGDEQFF; cdr3_nt: TGTGCCAGCAGCGCACAGGGCGATGAGCAGTTCTTC
j_call: TRBJ2-7; clone_size: -; v_call: TRBV19; d_call: TRBD1; cdr3_length: 13; cdr3_aa: CASSRTGLYEQYF; cdr3_nt: TGTGCCAGTAGCCGGACAGGGCTCTACGAGCAGTACTTC
j_call: TRBJ2-1; clone_size: -; v_call: TRBV23-1; d_call: TRBD2; cdr3_length: 17; cdr3_aa: CASSQGLAGVSYNEQFF; cdr3_nt: TGCGCCAGCAGTCAAGGACTAGCGGGGGTTTCCTACAATGAGCAGTTCTTC
j_call: TRBJ2-2; clone_size: few; v_call: TRBV6-5; d_call: TRBD1; cdr3_length: 14; cdr3_aa: CAGRRDRFTGELFF; cdr3_nt: TGTGCCGGAAGACGGGACAGGTTCACCGGGGAGCTGTTTTTT
j_call: TRBJ2-7; clone_size: -; v_call: TRBV4-3; d_call: TRBD1; cdr3_length: 15; cdr3_aa: CASSLLRDRAYEQYF; cdr3_nt: TGCGCCAGCAGCCTATTGAGGGACAGGGCGTACGAGCAGTACTTC
j_call: TRBJ2-7; clone_size: few; v_call: TRBV29-1; d_call: TRBD1; cdr3_length: 13; cdr3_aa: CSAGQGESYEQYF; cdr3_nt: TGCAGCGCTGGACAGGGGGAGTCCTACGAGCAGTACTTC
j_call: TRBJ2-2; clone_size: -; v_call: TRBV25-1; d_call: TRBD1; cdr3_length: 15; cdr3_aa: CASSRTGGSIGELFF; cdr3_nt: TGTGCCAGCAGCCGGACAGGGGGATCTATCGGGGAGCTGTTTTTT
j_call: TRBJ2-5; clone_size: -; v_call: TRBV7-2; d_call: -; cdr3_length: 14; cdr3_aa: CASSPYPGVTTQYF; cdr3_nt: TGTGCCAGCAGCCCATACCCGGGAGTTACAACCCAGTACTTC
j_call: TRBJ2-6; clone_size: -; v_call: TRBV28; d_call: TRBD1; cdr3_length: 17; cdr3_aa: CASRSRQGFSGANVLTF; cdr3_nt: TGTGCCAGCAGGTCCCGACAGGGATTCTCTGGGGCCAACGTCCTGACTTTC
j_call: TRBJ1-3; clone_size: -; v_call: TRBV7-8; d_call: TRBD1; cdr3_length: 14; cdr3_aa: CASRQGSSGNTIYF; cdr3_nt: TGTGCCAGCAGACAGGGGAGCTCTGGAAACACCATATATTTT
j_call: TRBJ2-5; clone_size: few; v_call: TRBV7-2; d_call: TRBD2; cdr3_length: 13; cdr3_aa: CASSFSGGQTQYF; cdr3_nt: TGTGCCAGCAGCTTTAGCGGGGGCCAGACCCAGTACTTC
j_call: TRBJ1-1; clone_size: -; v_call: TRBV7-2; d_call: TRBD1; cdr3_length: 15; cdr3_aa: CASSLAQGARAEAFF; cdr3_nt: TGTGCCAGCAGCTTAGCACAGGGGGCGCGAGCTGAAGCTTTCTTT
j_call: TRBJ2-7; clone_size: -; v_call: TRBV6-1; d_call: -; cdr3_length: 13; cdr3_aa: CASSNAGRYEQYF; cdr3_nt: TGTGCCAGCAGTAACGCAGGCAGATACGAGCAGTACTTC
j_call: TRBJ2-5; clone_size: -; v_call: TRBV5-1; d_call: -; cdr3_length: 14; cdr3_aa: CASSLQGTQETQYF; cdr3_nt: TGCGCCAGCAGCCTACAGGGGACTCAAGAGACCCAGTACTTC
j_call: TRBJ1-5; clone_size: -; v_call: TRBV21-1; d_call: -; cdr3_length: 19; cdr3_aa: CASSKGGGQGIYSNQPQHF; cdr3_nt: TGTGCCAGCAGCAAAGGGGGGGGACAGGGGATCTATAGCAATCAGCCCCAGCATTTT
j_call: TRBJ2-2; clone_size: once; v_call: TRBV7-6; d_call: -; cdr3_length: 16; cdr3_aa: CASSQIQGPNTGELFF; cdr3_nt: TGTGCCAGCAGCCAGATACAGGGACCGAACACCGGGGAGCTGTTTTTT
j_call: TRBJ2-7; clone_size: -; v_call: TRBV27; d_call: TRBD1; cdr3_length: 13; cdr3_aa: CASSWDRLYEQYF; cdr3_nt: TGTGCCAGCAGTTGGGACAGGCTCTACGAGCAGTACTTC
j_call: TRBJ1-1; clone_size: -; v_call: TRBV12-5; d_call: -; cdr3_length: 13; cdr3_aa: CASGLTGVTEAFF; cdr3_nt: TGTGCTAGTGGTTTGACCGGGGTCACTGAAGCTTTCTTT
j_call: TRBJ1-2; clone_size: -; v_call: TRBV7-2; d_call: -; cdr3_length: 14; cdr3_aa: CASSLESLSAGYTF; cdr3_nt: TGTGCCAGCAGCTTAGAATCCCTATCTGCTGGCTACACCTTC
j_call: TRBJ1-5; clone_size: -; v_call: TRBV28; d_call: -; cdr3_length: 17; cdr3_aa: CASSPSGAGLSNQPQHF; cdr3_nt: TGTGCCAGCAGTCCGAGCGGGGCAGGGCTTAGCAATCAGCCCCAGCATTTT
j_call: TRBJ2-2; clone_size: -; v_call: TRBV5-1; d_call: -; cdr3_length: 13; cdr3_aa: CASSGQGTGELFF; cdr3_nt: TGCGCCAGCTCGGGACAAGGCACCGGGGAGCTGTTTTTT
j_call: TRBJ2-2; clone_size: -; v_call: TRBV11-3; d_call: -; cdr3_length: 15; cdr3_aa: CASSFSRRGAGELFF; cdr3_nt: TGTGCCAGCAGTTTTAGCCGTCGGGGTGCCGGGGAGCTGTTTTTT
j_call: TRBJ2-2; clone_size: few; v_call: TRBV11-2; d_call: -; cdr3_length: 13; cdr3_aa: CASSPTTTGELFF; cdr3_nt: TGTGCCAGCAGTCCTACTACCACCGGGGAGCTGTTTTTT
j_call: TRBJ1-5; clone_size: once; v_call: TRBV6-1; d_call: -; cdr3_length: 17; cdr3_aa: CASSERGGSYSNQPQHF; cdr3_nt: TGTGCCAGCAGTGAAAGGGGCGGAAGTTATAGCAATCAGCCCCAGCATTTT
j_call: TRBJ2-3; clone_size: -; v_call: TRBV9; d_call: -; cdr3_length: 14; cdr3_aa: CASSVVGGGDTQYF; cdr3_nt: TGTGCCAGCAGCGTAGTTGGGGGAGGAGATACGCAGTATTTT
j_call: TRBJ2-3; clone_size: -; v_call: TRBV7-3; d_call: TRBD2; cdr3_length: 15; cdr3_aa: CASSSSGDSTDTQYF; cdr3_nt: TGTGCCAGCAGCTCGAGCGGGGATAGCACAGATACGCAGTATTTT
j_call: TRBJ1-2; clone_size: -; v_call: TRBV9; d_call: TRBD1; cdr3_length: 13; cdr3_aa: CASSVGQGGGYTF; cdr3_nt: TGTGCCAGCAGCGTGGGACAGGGGGGAGGCTACACCTTC
j_call: TRBJ2-7; clone_size: -; v_call: TRBV2; d_call: -; cdr3_length: 13; cdr3_aa: CASSPGSTYEQYF; cdr3_nt: TGTGCCAGCAGTCCCGGGTCCACCTACGAGCAGTACTTC
j_call: TRBJ2-2; clone_size: -; v_call: TRBV7-7; d_call: -; cdr3_length: 13; cdr3_aa: CASSLMATGELFF; cdr3_nt: TGTGCCAGCAGCTTGATGGCAACCGGGGAGCTGTTTTTT
j_call: TRBJ1-3; clone_size: once; v_call: TRBV9; d_call: TRBD1; cdr3_length: 14; cdr3_aa: CASSVTGSGNTIYF; cdr3_nt: TGTGCCAGCAGCGTGACAGGGTCTGGAAACACCATATATTTT